This note documents a single T cell receptor (beta chain) sequence. Time point described: baseline, week 1 (first vaccination visit). Regarding treatment: pre-vaccination baseline after standard-of-care therapy. The data derive from a study of a mutant IDH1 vaccine in newly diagnosed glioma. The data were produced by immunoSEQ multiplex PCR, yet TCRdb's version contains in-frame clones alone and is incomplete. The table includes about 50,000 clones, roughly 89% detected once. Germline V CDR1 and CDR2: SEHNR, FQNEAQ (reference sequence). The trim removed 5 bases at V and 5 bases at J, leaving 3 bases unmatched. The CDR3 totals 13 residues.

Sample: PBMCs, taken from a glioma patient treated with radiotherapy, temozolomide or both. V is TRBV7-9 and J is TRBJ2-5, with TRBD2 identical over 9 bases. The TCR originated in a man aged 35 to 55 with glioma. CDR3 residues: CASSPGTSETQYF. For the CDR3, the DNA is TGTGCCAGCAGCCCGGGGACTAGCGAGACCCAGTACTTC.